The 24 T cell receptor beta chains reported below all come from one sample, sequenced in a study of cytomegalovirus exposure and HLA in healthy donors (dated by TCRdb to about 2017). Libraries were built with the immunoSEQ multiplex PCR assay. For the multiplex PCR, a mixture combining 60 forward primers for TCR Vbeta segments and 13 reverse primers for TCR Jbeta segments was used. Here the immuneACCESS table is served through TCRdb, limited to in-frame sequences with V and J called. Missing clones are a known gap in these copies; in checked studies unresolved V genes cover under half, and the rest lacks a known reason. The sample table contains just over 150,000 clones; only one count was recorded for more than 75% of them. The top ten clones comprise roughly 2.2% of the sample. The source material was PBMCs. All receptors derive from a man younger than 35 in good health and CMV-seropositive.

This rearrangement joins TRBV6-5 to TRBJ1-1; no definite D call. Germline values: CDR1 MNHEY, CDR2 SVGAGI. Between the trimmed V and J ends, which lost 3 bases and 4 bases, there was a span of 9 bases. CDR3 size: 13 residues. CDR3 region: CASSYGEGTEAFF. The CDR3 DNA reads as TGTGCCAGCAGTTATGGGGAGGGCACTGAAGCTTTCTTT.

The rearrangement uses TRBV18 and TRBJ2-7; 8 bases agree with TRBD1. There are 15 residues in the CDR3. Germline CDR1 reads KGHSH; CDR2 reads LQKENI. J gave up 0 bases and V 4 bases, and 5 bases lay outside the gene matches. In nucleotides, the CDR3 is TGTGCCAGCTCACAGGCTGGACAGGGCTCCTACGAGCAGTACTTC. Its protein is CASSQAGQGSYEQYF.

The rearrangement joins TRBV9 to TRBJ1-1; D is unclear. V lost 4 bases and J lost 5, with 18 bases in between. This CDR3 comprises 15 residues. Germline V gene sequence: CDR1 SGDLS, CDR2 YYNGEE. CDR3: CASSPLLETRTEAFF. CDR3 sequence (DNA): TGTGCCAGCAGCCCTCTGCTGGAAACGAGGACTGAAGCTTTCTTT.

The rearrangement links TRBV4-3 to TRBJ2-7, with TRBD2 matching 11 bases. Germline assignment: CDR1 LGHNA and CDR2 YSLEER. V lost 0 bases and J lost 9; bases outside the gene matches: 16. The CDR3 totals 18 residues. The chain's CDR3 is CASSQDSLAGGRAGVQYF. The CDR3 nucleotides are TGCGCCAGCAGCCAAGATAGCCTAGCGGGGGGACGGGCGGGGGTGCAGTACTTC.

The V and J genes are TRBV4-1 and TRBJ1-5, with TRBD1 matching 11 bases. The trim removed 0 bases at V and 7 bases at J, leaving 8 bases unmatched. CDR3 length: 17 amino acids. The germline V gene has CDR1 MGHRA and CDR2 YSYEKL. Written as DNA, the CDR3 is TGCGCCAGCAGCCAAGACCAACGTGGGACAGGGGGACAGCCCCAGCATTTT. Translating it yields CASSQDQRGTGGQPQHF.

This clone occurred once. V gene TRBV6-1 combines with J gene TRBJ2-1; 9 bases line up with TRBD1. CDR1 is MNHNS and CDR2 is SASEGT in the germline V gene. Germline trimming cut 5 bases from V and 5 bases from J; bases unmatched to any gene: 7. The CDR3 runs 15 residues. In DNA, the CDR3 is TGTGCCAGCAGTCCTGGACAGGGGAAAAACAATGAGCAGTTCTTC. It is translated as CASSPGQGKNNEQFF.

The CDR3 bases are TGCGCCAGCAGCTTGGGGCTAGCCCCTTCTGGCACAGATACGCAGTATTTT. As protein: CASSLGLAPSGTDTQYF. The V gene is TRBV5-1, the J gene TRBJ2-3, with D tentatively TRBD2 (5 bases). The CDR3 is made up of 17 amino acids. V was pared by 0 bases and J by 1 base, with 15 bases between. Germline CDR1 is SGHRS and CDR2 is YFSETQ.

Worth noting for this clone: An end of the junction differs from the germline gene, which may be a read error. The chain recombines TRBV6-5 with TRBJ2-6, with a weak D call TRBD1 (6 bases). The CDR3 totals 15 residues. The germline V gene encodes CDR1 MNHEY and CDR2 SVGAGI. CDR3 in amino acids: CASSETGYGANGLTF. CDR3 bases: TGTGCCAGCAGCGAAACAGGGTATGGGGCCAACGGCCTGACTTTC.

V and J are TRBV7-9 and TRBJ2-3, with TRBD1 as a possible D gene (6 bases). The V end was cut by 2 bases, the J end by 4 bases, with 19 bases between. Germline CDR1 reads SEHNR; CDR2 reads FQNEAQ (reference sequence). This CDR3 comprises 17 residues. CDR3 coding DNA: TGTGCCAGCAGCTTAAGGGCGAGCCGGGACAACCCAGATACGCAGTATTTT. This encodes CASSLRASRDNPDTQYF.

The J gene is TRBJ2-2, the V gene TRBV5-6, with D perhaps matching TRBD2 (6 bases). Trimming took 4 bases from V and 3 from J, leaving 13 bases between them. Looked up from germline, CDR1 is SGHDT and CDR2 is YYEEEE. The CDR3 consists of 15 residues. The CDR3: CASSRSCGDTGELFF. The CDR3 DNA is TGTGCCAGCAGCAGAAGCTGCGGGGACACCGGGGAGCTGTTTTTT.

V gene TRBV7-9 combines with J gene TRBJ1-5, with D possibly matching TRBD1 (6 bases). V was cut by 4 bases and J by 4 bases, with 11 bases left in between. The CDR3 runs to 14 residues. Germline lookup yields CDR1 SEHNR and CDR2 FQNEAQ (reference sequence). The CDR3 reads CASSSGGLNQPQHF. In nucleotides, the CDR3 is TGTGCCAGCAGCTCTGGGGGCTTAAATCAGCCCCAGCATTTT. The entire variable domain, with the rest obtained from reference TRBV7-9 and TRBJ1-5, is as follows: DTGVSQNPRHKITKRGQNVTFRCDPISEHNRLYWYRQTLGQGPEFLTYFQNEAQLEKSRLLSDRFSAERPKGSFSTLEIQRTEQGDSAMYLCASSSGGLNQPQHFGDGTRLSIL.

CDR3 nucleotide sequence: TGTGCCAGCAGTCCCCCGGGAAGGACCGGGGAGCTGTTTTTT. Encoded protein: CASSPPGRTGELFF. The chain joins TRBV6-5 to TRBJ2-2; D possibly corresponds to TRBD2 (5 bases). Germline CDR1 reads MNHEY; CDR2 reads SVGAGI. The ends were cut back, 5 bases at V and 5 bases at J, with 12 bases in the middle. This CDR3 is built from 14 residues.

The CDR3 nucleotides read TGTGCCAGCAGCCGACCGGGACAGGCTAGCACAGATACGCAGTATTTT. Protein: CASSRPGQASTDTQYF. The genes are TRBV14 and TRBJ2-3, with 8 bases matching TRBD1. CDR1 and CDR2 (germline): SGHDN, FVKESK. The CDR3 sequence is 16 residues long. V was pared by 4 bases and J by 0 bases, with 6 bases of the junction left unmatched. Looking up the rest from reference TRBV14 and TRBJ2-3 gives the full variable domain: EAGVTQFPSHSVIEKGQTVTLRCDPISGHDNLYWYRRVMGKEIKFLLHFVKESKQDESGMPNNRFLAERTGGTYSTLKVQPAELEDSGVYFCASSRPGQASTDTQYFGPGTRLTVL.

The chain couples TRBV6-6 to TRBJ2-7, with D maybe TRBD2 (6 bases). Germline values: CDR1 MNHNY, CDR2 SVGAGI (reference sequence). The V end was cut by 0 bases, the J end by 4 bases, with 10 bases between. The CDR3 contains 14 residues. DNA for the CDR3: TGTGCCAGCAGTTACTCACGGGGGACGTACGAGCAGTACTTC. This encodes CASSYSRGTYEQYF.

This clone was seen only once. This CDR3 is CASSQDIRGSKTEAFF. The CDR3 nucleotides are TGCGCCAGCAGCCAAGACATCAGGGGGTCGAAGACTGAAGCTTTCTTT. This chain connects TRBV4-3 to TRBJ1-1; 7 bases fit TRBD1. CDR1 LGHNA and CDR2 YSLEER come from the germline V gene. The V segment lost 0 bases and the J segment 5 bases; nucleotides outside the gene matches: 9. The CDR3 totals 16 residues.

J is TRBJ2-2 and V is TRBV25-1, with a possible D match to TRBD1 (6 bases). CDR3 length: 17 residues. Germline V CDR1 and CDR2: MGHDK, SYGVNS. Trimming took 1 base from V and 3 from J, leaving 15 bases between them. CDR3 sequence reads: CASSELGHPEHTGELFF. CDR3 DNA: TGTGCCAGCAGTGAATTGGGACACCCAGAGCACACCGGGGAGCTGTTTTTT. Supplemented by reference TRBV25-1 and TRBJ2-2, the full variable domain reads EADIYQTPRYLVIGTGKKITLECSQTMGHDKMYWYQQDPGMELHLIHYSYGVNSTEKGDLSSESTVSRIRTEHFPLTLESARPSHTSQYLCASSELGHPEHTGELFFGEGSRLTVL.

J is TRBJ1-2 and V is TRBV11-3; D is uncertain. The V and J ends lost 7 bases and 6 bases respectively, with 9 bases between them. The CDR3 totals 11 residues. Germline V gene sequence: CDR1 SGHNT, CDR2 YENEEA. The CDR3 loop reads CASTEGDGYTF. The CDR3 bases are TGTGCCAGCACCGAAGGAGATGGCTACACCTTC.

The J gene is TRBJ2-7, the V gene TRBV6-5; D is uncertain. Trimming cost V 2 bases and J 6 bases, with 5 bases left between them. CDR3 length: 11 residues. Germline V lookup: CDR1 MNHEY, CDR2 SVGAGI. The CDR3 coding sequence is TGTGCCAGCAGTTACCTAGGCGAGCAGTACTTC. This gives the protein CASSYLGEQYF.

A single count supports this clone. CDR3 amino acids: CASSFLGQVWGYTF. The CDR3 DNA reads TGTGCCAGCAGCTTCTTGGGACAGGTTTGGGGCTACACCTTC. The rearrangement links TRBV7-2 to TRBJ1-2; TRBD1 matches at 8 bases. The germline V gene encodes CDR1 SGHTA and CDR2 FQGNSA. The CDR3 loop spans 14 amino acids. The V gene end was trimmed by 3 bases and the J gene end by 8 bases; junction bases not matched to a gene: 8.

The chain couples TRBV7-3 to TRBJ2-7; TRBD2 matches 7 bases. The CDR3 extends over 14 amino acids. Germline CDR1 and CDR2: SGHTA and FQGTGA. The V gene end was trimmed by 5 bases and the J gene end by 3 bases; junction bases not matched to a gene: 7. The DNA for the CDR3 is TGTGCCAGCAGCCCTGGACTAGGGGACTACGAGCAGTACTTC. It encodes CASSPGLGDYEQYF.

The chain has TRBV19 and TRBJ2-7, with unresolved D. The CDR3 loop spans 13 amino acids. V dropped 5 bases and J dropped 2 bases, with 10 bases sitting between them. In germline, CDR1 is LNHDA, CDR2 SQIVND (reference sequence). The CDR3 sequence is CASSQNNPYEQYF. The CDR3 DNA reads TGTGCCAGTAGTCAAAACAATCCCTACGAGCAGTACTTC.

The CDR3: CASSHSGGLGQGVQPQHF. The CDR3 DNA follows: TGCGCCAGCAGCCATTCGGGCGGGTTGGGACAGGGGGTCCAGCCCCAGCATTTT. The gene calls are TRBV4-3 and TRBJ1-5, with 11 bases identical to TRBD1. CDR1 and CDR2 (germline): LGHNA, YSLEER. This CDR3 contains 18 residues. With 3 bases clipped from V and 7 bases from J, the junction kept 14 bases outside the gene matches.

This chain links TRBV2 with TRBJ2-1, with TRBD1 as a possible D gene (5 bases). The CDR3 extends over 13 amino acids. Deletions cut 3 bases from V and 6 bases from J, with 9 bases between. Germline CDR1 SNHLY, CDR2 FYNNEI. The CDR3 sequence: CASSEDTVNEQFF. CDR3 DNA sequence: TGTGCCAGCAGTGAGGACACCGTCAATGAGCAGTTCTTC.

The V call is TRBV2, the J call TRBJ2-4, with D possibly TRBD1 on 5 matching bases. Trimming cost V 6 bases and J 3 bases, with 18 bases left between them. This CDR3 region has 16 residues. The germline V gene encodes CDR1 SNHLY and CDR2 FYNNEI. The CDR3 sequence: CASSYWGFGNKNIQYF. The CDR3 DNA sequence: TGTGCCAGCAGCTACTGGGGCTTTGGTAACAAAAACATTCAGTACTTC.